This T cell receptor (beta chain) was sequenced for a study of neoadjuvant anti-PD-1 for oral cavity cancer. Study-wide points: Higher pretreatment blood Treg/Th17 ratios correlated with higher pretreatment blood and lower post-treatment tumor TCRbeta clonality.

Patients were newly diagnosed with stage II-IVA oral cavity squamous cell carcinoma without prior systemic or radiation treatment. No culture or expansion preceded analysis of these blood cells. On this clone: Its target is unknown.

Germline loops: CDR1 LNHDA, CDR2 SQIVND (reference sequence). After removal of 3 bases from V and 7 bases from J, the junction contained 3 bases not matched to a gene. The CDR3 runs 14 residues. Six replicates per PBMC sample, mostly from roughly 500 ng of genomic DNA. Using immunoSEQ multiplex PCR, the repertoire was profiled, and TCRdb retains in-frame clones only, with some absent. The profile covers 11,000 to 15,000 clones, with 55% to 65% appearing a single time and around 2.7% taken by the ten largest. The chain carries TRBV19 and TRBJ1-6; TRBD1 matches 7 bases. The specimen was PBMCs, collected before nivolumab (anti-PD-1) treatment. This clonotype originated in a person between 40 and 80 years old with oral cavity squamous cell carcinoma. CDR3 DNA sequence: TGTGCCAGTAGTATTGGCAGGGGGAATTCACCCCTCCACTTT. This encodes CASSIGRGNSPLHF. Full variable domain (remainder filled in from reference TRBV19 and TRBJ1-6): DGGITQSPKYLFRKEGQNVTLSCEQNLNHDAMYWYRQDPGQGLRLIYYSQIVNDFQKGDIAEGYSVSREKKESFPLTVTSAQKNPTAFYLCASSIGRGNSPLHFGNGTRLTVT.